The 2 T cell receptor beta chains listed next were all sequenced from one sample in a study of T-cell memory formation after mild COVID-19. TCRdb independently ran MiXCR on the 5' RACE reads; one entry per CDR3 protein. Seen here are about 160,000 distinct CDR3 sequences, roughly 28% observed once, and the top ten hold 12%. Sequenced: PBMCs or a T cell subset sorted from them (not recorded which). The origin of the receptors is an adult woman who had mild COVID-19 (a few samples of this study predate the infection). Cell type and time point are not known.

This clonotype was counted a few times. The chain employs TRBV5-1 and TRBJ2-1, with a possible D match to TRBD2 (6 bases). CDR3 length equals 15 residues. CDR1 is SGHRS and CDR2 is YFSETQ in the germline V gene. Trimming cost V 0 bases and J 5 bases, with 12 bases left between them. The CDR3 here is CASSLGDSGHNEQFF. The CDR3 bases are TGCGCCAGCAGCTTGGGGGACTCGGGGCACAATGAGCAGTTCTTC.

The chain uses TRBV11-2 and TRBJ2-2; D may be TRBD2 (6 bases). Trimming pared 3 bases from V and 4 bases from J, leaving 12 bases between. CDR1 SGHAT and CDR2 FQNNGV come from the germline V gene. The CDR3 is made up of 15 amino acids. The CDR3 DNA sequence: TGTGCCAGCAGCTTCCGGGACTCACGCACCGGGGAGCTGTTTTTT. It codes for CASSFRDSRTGELFF.